The TCR beta chain under discussion was sequenced for a study of blood T cells in healthy people across ages. Study results and caveats: Per million T cells, TCR beta diversity dropped roughly linearly as age increased. It was not known whether donors were CMV positive (a possible confounder of expanded clonotype changes).

The CDR3 is made up of 13 amino acids. Germline V gives CDR1 SQVTM, CDR2 ANQGSEA. The ends were cut back, 4 bases at V and 2 bases at J, with 12 bases in the middle. It was with a sample-barcoded 5' primer and a J-beta primer mix that a second PCR of roughly 7 to 12 cycles was run. Every sample gave at least 2.5 million paired-end reads containing CDR3. TCRdb processed the 5' RACE reads anew with MiXCR; each CDR3 protein has one entry. In the table there are about 1.6 million distinct CDR3 sequences, roughly 30% of which are singletons. The authors drew about 9.9 milliliters of peripheral blood from each donor. This clonotype was observed at least ten times. The target antigen is unknown.

This chain links TRBV29-1 with TRBJ2-7; a weak D match, TRBD1 (5 bases). Specimen: blood. This receptor was obtained from a woman in her twenties or thirties in good health. The CDR3 is CSVVRQNTYEQYF. CDR3 bases: TGCAGCGTTGTTAGACAGAATACCTACGAGCAGTACTTC.